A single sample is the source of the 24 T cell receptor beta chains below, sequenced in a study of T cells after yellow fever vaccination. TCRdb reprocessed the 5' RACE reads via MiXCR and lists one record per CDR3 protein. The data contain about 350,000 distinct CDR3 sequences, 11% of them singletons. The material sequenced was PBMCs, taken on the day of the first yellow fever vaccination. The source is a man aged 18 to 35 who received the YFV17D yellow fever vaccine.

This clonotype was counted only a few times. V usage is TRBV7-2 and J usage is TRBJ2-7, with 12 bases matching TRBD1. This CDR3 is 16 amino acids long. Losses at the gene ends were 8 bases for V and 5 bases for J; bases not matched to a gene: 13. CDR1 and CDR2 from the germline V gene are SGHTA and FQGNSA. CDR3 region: CASFLGQGAGRHEQYF. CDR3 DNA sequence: TGTGCCAGCTTCCTGGGACAGGGGGCGGGTCGTCACGAGCAGTACTTC.

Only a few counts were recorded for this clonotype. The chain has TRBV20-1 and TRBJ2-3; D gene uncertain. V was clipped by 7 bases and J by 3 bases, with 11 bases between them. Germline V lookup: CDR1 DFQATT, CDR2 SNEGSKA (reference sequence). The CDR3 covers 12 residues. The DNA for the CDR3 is TGCAGTGAAGGATTGACAACAGATACGCAGTATTTT. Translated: CSEGLTTDTQYF.

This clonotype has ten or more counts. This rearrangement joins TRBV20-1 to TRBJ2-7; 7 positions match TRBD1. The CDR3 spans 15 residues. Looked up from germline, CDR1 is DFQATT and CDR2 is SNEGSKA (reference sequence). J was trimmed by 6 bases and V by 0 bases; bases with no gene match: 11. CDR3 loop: CSARDLGQPAREQYF. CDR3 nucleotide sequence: TGCAGTGCTAGAGATCTGGGACAGCCGGCCCGCGAGCAGTACTTC.

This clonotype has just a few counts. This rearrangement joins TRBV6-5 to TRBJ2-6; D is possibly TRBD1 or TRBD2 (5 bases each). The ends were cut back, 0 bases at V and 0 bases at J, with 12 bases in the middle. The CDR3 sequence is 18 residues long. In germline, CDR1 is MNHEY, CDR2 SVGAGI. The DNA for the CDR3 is TGTGCCAGCAGTTACTCGGGGACCCCAGCCTCTGGGGCCAACGTCCTGACTTTC. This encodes CASSYSGTPASGANVLTF.

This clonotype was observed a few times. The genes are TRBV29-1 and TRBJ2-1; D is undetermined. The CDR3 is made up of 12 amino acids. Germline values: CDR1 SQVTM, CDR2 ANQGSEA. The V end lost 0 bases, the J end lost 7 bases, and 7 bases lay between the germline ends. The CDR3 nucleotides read TGCAGCGTTGAAGATCGACTGAATGAGCAGTTCTTC. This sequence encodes CSVEDRLNEQFF.

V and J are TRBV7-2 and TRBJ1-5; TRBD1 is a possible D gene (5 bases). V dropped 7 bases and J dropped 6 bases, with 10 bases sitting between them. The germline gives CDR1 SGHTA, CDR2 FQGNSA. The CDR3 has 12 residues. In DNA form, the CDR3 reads TGTGCCAGCACCCTCCAGGGTCAGCCCCAGCATTTT. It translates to CASTLQGQPQHF. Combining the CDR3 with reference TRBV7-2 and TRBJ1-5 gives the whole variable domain GAGVSQSPSNKVTEKGKDVELRCDPISGHTALYWYRQSLGQGLEFLIYFQGNSAPDKSGLPSDRFSAERTGGSVSTLTIQRTQQEDSAVYLCASTLQGQPQHFGDGTRLSIL.

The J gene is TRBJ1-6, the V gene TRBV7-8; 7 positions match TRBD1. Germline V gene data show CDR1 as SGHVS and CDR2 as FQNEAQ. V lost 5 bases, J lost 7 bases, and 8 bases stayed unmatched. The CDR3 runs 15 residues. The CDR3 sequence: CASSPMTGRNSPLHF. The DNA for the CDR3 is TGTGCCAGCAGCCCCATGACAGGGAGGAATTCACCCCTCCACTTT. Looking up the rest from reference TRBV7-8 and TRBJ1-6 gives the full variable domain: GAGVSQSPRYKVAKRGQDVALRCDPISGHVSLFWYQQALGQGPEFLTYFQNEAQLDKSGLPSDRFFAERPEGSVSTLKIQRTQQEDSAVYLCASSPMTGRNSPLHFGNGTRLTVT.

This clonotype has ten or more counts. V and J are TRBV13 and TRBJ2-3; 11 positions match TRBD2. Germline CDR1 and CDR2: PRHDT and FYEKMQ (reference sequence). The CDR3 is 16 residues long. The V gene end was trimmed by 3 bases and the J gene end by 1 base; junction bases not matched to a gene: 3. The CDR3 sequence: CASSFTTSGGTDTQYF. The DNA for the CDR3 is TGTGCCAGCAGCTTCACGACTAGCGGGGGCACAGATACGCAGTATTTT.

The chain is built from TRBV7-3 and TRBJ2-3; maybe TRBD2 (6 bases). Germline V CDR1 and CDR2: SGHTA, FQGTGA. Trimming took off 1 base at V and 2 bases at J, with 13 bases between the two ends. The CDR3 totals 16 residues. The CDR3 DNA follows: TGTGCCAGCAGCTTAATCGGGAGAAGGACCACAGATACGCAGTATTTT. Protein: CASSLIGRRTTDTQYF.

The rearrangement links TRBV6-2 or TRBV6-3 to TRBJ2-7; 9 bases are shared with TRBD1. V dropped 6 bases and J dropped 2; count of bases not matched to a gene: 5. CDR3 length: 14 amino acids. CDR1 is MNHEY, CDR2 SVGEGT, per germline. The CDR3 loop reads CASRGTGRTYEQYV. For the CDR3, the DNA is TGTGCCAGCAGAGGGACAGGGCGGACCTACGAGCAGTACGTC.

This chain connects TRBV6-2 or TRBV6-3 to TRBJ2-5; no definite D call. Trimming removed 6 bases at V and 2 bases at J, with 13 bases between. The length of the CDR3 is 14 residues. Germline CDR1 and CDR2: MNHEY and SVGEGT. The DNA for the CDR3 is TGTGCCAGCAGAAACGGCGGAACACAAGAGACCCAGTACTTC. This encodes CASRNGGTQETQYF.

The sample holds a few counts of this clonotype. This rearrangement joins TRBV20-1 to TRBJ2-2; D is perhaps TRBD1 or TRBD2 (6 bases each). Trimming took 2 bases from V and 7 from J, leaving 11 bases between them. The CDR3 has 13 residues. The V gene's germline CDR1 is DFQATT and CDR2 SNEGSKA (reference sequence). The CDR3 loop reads CSARYREDGELFF. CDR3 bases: TGCAGTGCTAGATACAGGGAGGACGGGGAGCTGTTTTTT.

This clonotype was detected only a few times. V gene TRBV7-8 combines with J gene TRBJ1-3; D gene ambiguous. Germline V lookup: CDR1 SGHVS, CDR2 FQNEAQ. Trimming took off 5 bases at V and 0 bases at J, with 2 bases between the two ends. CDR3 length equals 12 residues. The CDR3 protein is CASSASGNTIYF. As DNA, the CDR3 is TGTGCCAGCAGCGCCTCTGGAAACACCATATATTTT.

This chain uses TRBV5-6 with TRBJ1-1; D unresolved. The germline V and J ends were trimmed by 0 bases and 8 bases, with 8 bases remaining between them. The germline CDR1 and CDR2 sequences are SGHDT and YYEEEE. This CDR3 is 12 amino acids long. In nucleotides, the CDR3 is TGTGCCAGCAGCTTGGAGTGGAAGGAAGCTTTCTTT. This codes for CASSLEWKEAFF.

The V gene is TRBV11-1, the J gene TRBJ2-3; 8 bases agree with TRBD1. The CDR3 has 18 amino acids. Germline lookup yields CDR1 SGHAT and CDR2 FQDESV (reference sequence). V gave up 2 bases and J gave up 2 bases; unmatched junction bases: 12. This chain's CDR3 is CASSLPDRVRVDTDTQYF. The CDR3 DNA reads TGTGCCAGCAGCTTACCGGACAGGGTTCGCGTGGACACAGATACGCAGTATTTT.

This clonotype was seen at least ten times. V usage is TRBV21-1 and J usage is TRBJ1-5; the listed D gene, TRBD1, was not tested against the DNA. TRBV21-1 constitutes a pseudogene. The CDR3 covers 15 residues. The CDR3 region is CASSKVRDKNQPQHF. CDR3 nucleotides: TGTGCCAGCAGCAAAGTCAGGGACAAAAATCAGCCCCAGCATTTT.

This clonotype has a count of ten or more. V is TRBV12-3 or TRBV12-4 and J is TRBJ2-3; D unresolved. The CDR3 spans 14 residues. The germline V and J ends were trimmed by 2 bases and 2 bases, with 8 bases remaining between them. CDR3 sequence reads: CASSLSSPTDTQYF. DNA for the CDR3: TGTGCCAGCAGTTTAAGCAGCCCCACAGATACGCAGTATTTT.

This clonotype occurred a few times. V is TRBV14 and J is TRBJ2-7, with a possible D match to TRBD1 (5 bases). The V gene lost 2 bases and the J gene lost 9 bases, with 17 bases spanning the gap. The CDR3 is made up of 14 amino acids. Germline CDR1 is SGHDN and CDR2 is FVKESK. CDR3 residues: CASSQPLRAMVQYF. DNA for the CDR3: TGTGCCAGCAGCCAACCCCTCAGGGCGATGGTGCAGTACTTC.

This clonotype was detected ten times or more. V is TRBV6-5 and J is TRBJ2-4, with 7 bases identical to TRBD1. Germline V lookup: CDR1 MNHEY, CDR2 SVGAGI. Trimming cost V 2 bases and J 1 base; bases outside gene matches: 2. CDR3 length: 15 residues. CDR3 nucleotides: TGTGCCAGCAGTTACACGACAGGGGCCAAAAACATTCAGTACTTC. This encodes CASSYTTGAKNIQYF.

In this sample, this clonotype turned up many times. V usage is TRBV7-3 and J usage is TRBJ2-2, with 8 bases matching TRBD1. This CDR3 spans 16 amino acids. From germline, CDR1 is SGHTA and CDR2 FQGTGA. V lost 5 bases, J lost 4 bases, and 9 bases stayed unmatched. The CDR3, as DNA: TGTGCCAGCAGCAACTTCCAGGGGGCCCCCACCGGGGAGCTGTTTTTT. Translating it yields CASSNFQGAPTGELFF.

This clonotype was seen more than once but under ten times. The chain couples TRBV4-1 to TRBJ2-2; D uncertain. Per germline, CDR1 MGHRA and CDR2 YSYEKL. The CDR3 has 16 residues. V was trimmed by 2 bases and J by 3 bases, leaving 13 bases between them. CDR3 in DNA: TGCGCCAGCAGCCAAAGACTGGGTTACGACACCGGGGAGCTGTTTTTT. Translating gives CASSQRLGYDTGELFF.

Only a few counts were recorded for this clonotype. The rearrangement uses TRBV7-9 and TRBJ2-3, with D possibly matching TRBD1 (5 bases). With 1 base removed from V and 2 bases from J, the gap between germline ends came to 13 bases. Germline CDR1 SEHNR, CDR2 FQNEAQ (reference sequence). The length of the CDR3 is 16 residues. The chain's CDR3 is CASSLELGHHTDTQYF. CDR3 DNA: TGTGCCAGCAGCTTAGAGTTAGGACACCACACAGATACGCAGTATTTT.

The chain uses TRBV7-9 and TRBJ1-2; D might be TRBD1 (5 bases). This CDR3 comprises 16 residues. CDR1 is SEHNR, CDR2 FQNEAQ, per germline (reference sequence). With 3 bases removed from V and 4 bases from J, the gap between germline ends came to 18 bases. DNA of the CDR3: TGTGCCAGCAGCTTGGGGCGGCCCTCGGAGTTCTATGGCTACACCTTC. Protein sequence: CASSLGRPSEFYGYTF.

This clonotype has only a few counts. In DNA, the CDR3 is TGCGCCAGCAGCTCGACAGGGTTTAGTACCGGGGAGCTGTTTTTT. Amino acid sequence: CASSSTGFSTGELFF. The chain carries TRBV5-1 and TRBJ2-2; 7 bases fit TRBD1. Germline CDR1 and CDR2: SGHRS and YFSETQ. The CDR3 contains 15 residues. The V segment lost 3 bases and the J segment 5 bases; nucleotides outside the gene matches: 7.